These 4 T cell receptor beta chains share one sample of origin, sequenced in a study of T cells expressing NK-cell markers. TCRdb reanalyzed the 5' RACE reads, giving one entry per CDR3 protein sequence and no DNA. Recorded for this sample: some 460,000 distinct CDR3 sequences. The material sequenced was blood T cells: a sorted CD56 or NKG2C T cell subset, CD4+ or CD8+ T cells, or bulk PBMC T cells (not recorded which). The receptors stem from a woman aged 50 to 60 in good health.

The rearrangement links TRBV3-1 to TRBJ1-6; the TCRdb D gene call, TRBD1, has no DNA to confirm it. This CDR3 has 14 residues. CDR1 is LGHDT and CDR2 is YNNKEL in the germline V gene (reference sequence). CDR3 loop: CASSQREFNSPLHF.

V and J are TRBV5-1 and TRBJ2-5; the TCRdb D gene call, TRBD1, has no DNA to confirm it. Germline V gene sequence: CDR1 SGHRS, CDR2 YFSETQ. The CDR3 runs to 16 residues. The CDR3 protein is CASSPGGRKERETQYF.

The chain links TRBV20-1 to TRBJ2-7; TCRdb calls TRBD1, which cannot be checked without DNA. Germline V lookup: CDR1 DFQATT, CDR2 SNEGSKA (reference sequence). CDR3 length: 16 residues. This chain's CDR3 is CSARGRQAVGSYEQYF.

The V and J genes are TRBV20-1 and TRBJ1-4; as DNA is missing, the TRBD1 call by TCRdb cannot be tested. Germline V gene lookup returns CDR1 DFQATT and CDR2 SNEGSKA (reference sequence). This CDR3 is built from 11 residues. CDR3 sequence reads: CSPLFNEKLFF.